A single sample gave rise to the 21 T cell receptor beta chains below, sequenced in a study of shared clonotypes between healthy human individuals (dated by TCRdb to 2020 to 2021). Libraries came from the immunoSEQ multiplex PCR assay. Not all clones reach the TCRdb copy of this immuneACCESS table, which keeps in-frame sequences only. Checked studies attribute under half of the gap to unresolved V genes and leave the rest unexplained. The sample yields around 180,000 clones; just under 95% were counted once. The ten top clones hold 0.067% of the sample. The sequencing input was naive CD4+ T cells sorted from blood. The cell subset or site label, read with the paper, signifies: CD45RA+ positively selected. These receptors were taken from a woman aged 25-40 years in good health.

The chain joins TRBV9 to TRBJ1-1; possible D gene TRBD1, 5 bases. Germline CDR1 reads SGDLS; CDR2 reads YYNGEE. V was pared by 4 bases and J by 5 bases, with 18 bases between. The CDR3 is 15 residues long. The chain's CDR3 is CASSLGTTWGTEAFF. The CDR3 region has the DNA TGTGCCAGCAGCCTCGGGACCACTTGGGGGACTGAAGCTTTCTTT.

V and J are TRBV15 and TRBJ2-3, with a possible D match to TRBD2 (6 bases). The CDR3 sequence is 13 residues long. The V gene's germline CDR1 is LNHNV and CDR2 YYDKDF (reference sequence). V was pared by 1 base and J by 4 bases, with 6 bases between. CDR3 sequence (DNA): TGTGCCACCAGCAGAGGGGGGGCAGATACGCAGTATTTT. Amino acid sequence: CATSRGGADTQYF.

The chain joins TRBV7-2 to TRBJ2-1; possible D gene TRBD2, 6 bases. CDR1 and CDR2 (germline): SGHTA, FQGNSA. V lost 9 bases and J 2 bases, leaving 17 bases between the germline ends. The CDR3 contains 15 residues. The CDR3 is CASQLGRRAYNEQFF. The CDR3, as DNA: TGTGCCAGTCAATTGGGGAGGCGCGCCTACAATGAGCAGTTCTTC. Full variable domain (missing parts from reference TRBV7-2 and TRBJ2-1): GAGVSQSPSNKVTEKGKDVELRCDPISGHTALYWYRQSLGQGLEFLIYFQGNSAPDKSGLPSDRFSAERTGGSVSTLTIQRTQQEDSAVYLCASQLGRRAYNEQFFGPGTRLTVL.

V is TRBV5-1 and J is TRBJ2-1, with TRBD2 matching 8 bases. The V gene end was trimmed by 1 base and the J gene end by 4 bases; junction bases not matched to a gene: 10. Germline CDR1 and CDR2: SGHRS and YFSETQ. The length of the CDR3 is 17 residues. DNA of the CDR3: TGCGCCAGCAGCTTGTTTTTATGGGCTAGCGGGTACAATGAGCAGTTCTTC. It codes for CASSLFLWASGYNEQFF. The complete variable domain, with remaining parts taken from reference TRBV5-1 and TRBJ2-1, reads KAGVTQTPRYLIKTRGQQVTLSCSPISGHRSVSWYQQTPGQGLQFLFEYFSETQRNKGNFPGRFSGRQFSNSRSEMNVSTLELGDSALYLCASSLFLWASGYNEQFFGPGTRLTVL.

CDR3 amino acids: CASSPRLQGGYTDTQYF. The CDR3 region has the DNA TGCGCCAGCAGCCCGCGACTCCAAGGGGGATACACAGATACGCAGTATTTT. V is TRBV4-1 and J is TRBJ2-3; tentatively, D is TRBD1 (6 bases). Germline assignment: CDR1 MGHRA and CDR2 YSYEKL. Between the trimmed V and J ends, which lost 4 bases and 2 bases, there was a span of 19 bases. The CDR3 is made up of 17 amino acids.

The chain links TRBV28 to TRBJ1-2; D might be TRBD1 (5 bases). CDR3 length equals 15 residues. Germline V gene lookup returns CDR1 MDHEN and CDR2 SYDVKM. Trimming removed 3 bases from V and 0 bases from J, with 11 bases in between. In nucleotides, the CDR3 is TGTGCCAGCAGTTTTGGAGGGGAAGCTAACTATGGCTACACCTTC. It codes for CASSFGGEANYGYTF.

The chain uses TRBV15 and TRBJ2-7, with TRBD1 matching over 9 bases. Losses at the gene ends were 1 base for V and 5 bases for J; bases not matched to a gene: 12. Germline V gene lookup returns CDR1 LNHNV and CDR2 YYDKDF (reference sequence). This CDR3 is built from 17 residues. CDR3 bases: TGTGCCACCAGCAGAGGCCCCGGGACAGGGAGAATAAACGAGCAGTACTTC. Amino acids: CATSRGPGTGRINEQYF.

The CDR3 is CASSPRGTQNTGELFF. Written as DNA, the CDR3 is TGTGCCAGCTCACCACGCGGGACTCAAAACACCGGGGAGCTGTTTTTT. The chain combines TRBV18 with TRBJ2-2; D is possibly TRBD2 (6 bases). Germline CDR1 KGHSH, CDR2 LQKENI. There are 16 residues in the CDR3. V lost 1 base and J 2 bases, leaving 11 bases between the germline ends.

The chain has TRBV6-5 and TRBJ2-7; 9 bases align to TRBD1. This CDR3 comprises 16 residues. Germline values: CDR1 MNHEY, CDR2 SVGAGI. V lost 0 bases and J lost 5; bases outside the gene matches: 8. DNA for the CDR3: TGTGCCAGCAGTTACTCGTCGGGGACAGGGAACCACGAGCAGTACTTC. Residues: CASSYSSGTGNHEQYF.

The chain uses TRBV5-8 and TRBJ2-2; TRBD1 agrees at 7 bases. The J segment lost 3 bases and the V segment lost 5 bases, leaving 13 bases of the junction unmatched. The germline CDR1 and CDR2 sequences are SGHTS and YDEGEE. The CDR3 totals 17 residues. The CDR3 region is CASRFHSGTVYTGELFF. The CDR3 DNA sequence: TGTGCCAGCAGATTTCATTCCGGGACAGTCTACACCGGGGAGCTGTTTTTT.

Written as DNA, the CDR3 is TGTGCCTGGAACACGCCCGGGACTAGCGGGACTAACACCGGGGAGCTGTTTTTT. Translated, it gives CAWNTPGTSGTNTGELFF. The chain links TRBV30 to TRBJ2-2, with 13 bases that match TRBD2. CDR1 GTSNPN and CDR2 SVGIG come from the germline V gene (reference sequence). The CDR3 is made up of 18 amino acids. With V trimmed by 4 bases and J by 2 bases, 10 bases remained unmatched.

The chain uses TRBV18 and TRBJ1-1; 7 bases map to TRBD1. J lost 0 bases, V lost 5 bases, and 3 bases had no gene match. Per germline, CDR1 KGHSH and CDR2 LQKENI. This CDR3 is 14 amino acids long. The CDR3 DNA sequence: TGTGCCAGCTCATTGGGACAGATGAACACTGAAGCTTTCTTT. This sequence encodes CASSLGQMNTEAFF.

The gene calls are TRBV28 and TRBJ1-4; D unresolved. V was pared by 4 bases and J by 3 bases, with 12 bases between. This CDR3 is 15 amino acids long. Germline CDR1 and CDR2: MDHEN and SYDVKM. The CDR3: CASSYPAGANEKLFF. CDR3 DNA: TGTGCCAGCAGTTACCCGGCAGGAGCTAATGAAAAACTGTTTTTT.

The gene calls are TRBV18 and TRBJ2-7; 9 bases line up with TRBD1. CDR1 is KGHSH, CDR2 LQKENI, per germline. The CDR3 sequence is 13 residues long. V shed 5 bases and J 5 bases; nucleotides not matched to a gene: 4. CDR3 sequence reads: CASSRTGEDEQYF. The DNA of the CDR3 is TGTGCCAGCTCAAGGACAGGGGAGGACGAGCAGTACTTC.

The genes are TRBV10-2 and TRBJ2-7; D is undetermined. V gave up 3 bases and J gave up 1 base, with 7 bases separating them. This CDR3 comprises 13 residues. Germline assignment: CDR1 WSHSY and CDR2 SAAADI. The CDR3 sequence is CASSDSKSYEQYF. DNA of the CDR3: TGCGCCAGCAGTGACTCGAAATCCTACGAGCAGTACTTC.

The chain links TRBV4-1 to TRBJ2-7, with D possibly TRBD1 on 5 matching bases. V lost 1 base, J lost 4 bases, and 14 bases lay in between. Germline CDR1 MGHRA, CDR2 YSYEKL. This CDR3 is built from 15 residues. In DNA form, the CDR3 reads TGCGCCAGCAGCCAAGGCAGGGCGGAAAGATACGAGCAGTACTTC. Translating it yields CASSQGRAERYEQYF.

The V gene is TRBV11-2, the J gene TRBJ2-5; D possibly corresponds to TRBD2 (5 bases). The J call may be incorrect, as the DNA end agrees better with TRBJ2-7. CDR1 SGHAT and CDR2 FQNNGV come from the germline V gene. This CDR3 region has 19 residues. This CDR3 reads CASSPPRVSGLLQAYEQYF. DNA of the CDR3: TGTGCCAGCAGCCCCCCGCGGGTGTCGGGGTTGCTTCAGGCCTACGAGCAGTACTTC.

This sequence joins TRBV5-1 and TRBJ2-5, with D perhaps matching TRBD2 (6 bases). Matching the DNA end better, TRBJ2-7 makes the J call doubtful. This CDR3 spans 14 amino acids. The V gene's germline CDR1 is SGHRS and CDR2 YFSETQ. CDR3 nucleotide sequence: TGCGCCAGCCGCGCCGGGACGGAGGGTCTCGAGCAGTACTTC. Translated, it gives CASRAGTEGLEQYF.

Notes on this clone: A junction boundary mismatches the germline segment, possibly from a read error. In the same sample, other DNA sequences code for this CDR3. The chain combines TRBV2 with TRBJ1-1; no reliable D call. The CDR3 extends over 12 amino acids. Germline values: CDR1 SNHLY, CDR2 FYNNEI. This CDR3 is CASSHRNTEAFF. In nucleotides, the CDR3 is TGCGCCAGCAGCCACCGGAACACTGAAGCTTTCTTT.

This chain uses TRBV19 with TRBJ2-1; 10 nucleotides match TRBD2. Per germline, CDR1 LNHDA and CDR2 SQIVND (reference sequence). The CDR3 extends over 17 amino acids. The J segment lost 0 bases and the V segment lost 5 bases, leaving 7 bases of the junction unmatched. In DNA form, the CDR3 reads TGTGCCAGTAGTTCAGGACTAGCGGCCAGCTCCTACAATGAGCAGTTCTTC. Translation gives CASSSGLAASSYNEQFF.

This clone was detected once. V gene TRBV13 combines with J gene TRBJ1-4; TRBD1 aligns across 7 bases. V gave up 5 bases and J gave up 7 bases; unmatched junction bases: 19. CDR3 length equals 18 residues. Germline-derived CDR1 and CDR2 are PRHDT and FYEKMQ (reference sequence). CDR3 coding DNA: TGTGCCAGCAGCCGCAGCTCCCTCCTACAGGGGAGGCGTGAAAAACTGTTTTTT. As protein: CASSRSSLLQGRREKLFF.